This T cell receptor beta chain appears in the sequencing data of a study of T-cell reconstitution after alpha-beta-depleted transplantation in children. V lost 6 bases to trimming and J lost 5 bases; unmatched junction nucleotides: 7. CDR3 length equals 15 residues. For TCRbeta, the library was prepared with unique molecular identifiers. In TCRdb, the PCR reads were re-called with MiXCR into one record per CDR3 protein. The table shows hundreds of thousands of distinct CDR3 sequences, with 10% to 15% occurring only once. With regard to this clonotype: Possible read error: a much larger clone is one base away.

The chain has TRBV12-3 or TRBV12-4 and TRBJ2-5; TRBD2 aligns across 12 bases. The origin of this receptor is a human donor who donated a stem cell graft to a child with Fanconi anemia. Sequenced material: PBMCs, taken from the stem cell graft. The DNA of the CDR3 is TGTGCCAGCAGCCCGGGACTAGCGGGTGATGAGACCCAGTACTTC. It specifies CASSPGLAGDETQYF.